Sequencing of this T cell receptor beta chain was carried out in a study of blood T cell repertoires in COVID-19. Measured with immunoSEQ multiplex PCR; TCRdb has only the in-frame clones, and not every one. The repertoire holds 500,000 to 600,000 clones, with roughly nine tenths as singletons. Trimming left V 2 bases short and J 14 bases short, with 15 bases between. Germline-derived CDR1 and CDR2 are SQVTM and ANQGSEA. The CDR3 consists of 12 residues. Material: peripheral blood. The receptor comes from a woman between 50 and 59 years old with COVID-19, enrolled during active disease. V and J are TRBV29-1 and TRBJ2-2; D is perhaps TRBD2 (5 bases). The CDR3 here is CSVERLDSDLFF. The DNA for the CDR3 is TGCAGCGTTGAAAGGCTGGACTCAGACCTGTTTTTT.